The TCR beta chain under discussion was sequenced for a study of CD8 T cells in ankylosing spondylitis. Whole-study results and caveats: A TCR beta motif made of about 8 highly homologous variants seemed typical of ankylosing spondylitis blood. The authors found the disease-linked clones to be CD8+ and relatively rare in peripheral blood.

In the case of this clonotype: The antigen remains unidentified.

There are 13 residues in the CDR3. In germline, CDR1 is DFQATT, CDR2 SNEGSKA (reference sequence). Trimming cost V 0 bases and J 7 bases, with 12 bases left between them. TCRdb redid the calling of the 5' RACE reads with MiXCR, one entry per CDR3 protein. The sample yields 750,000 to 850,000 distinct CDR3 sequences, about 10% seen once. The specimen sequenced was blood, either unsorted or a sorted T cell fraction (not recorded which). The V gene is TRBV20-1, the J gene TRBJ1-2; no firm D call. This clonotype originated in a male donor with ankylosing spondylitis. The DNA for the CDR3 is TGCAGTGCTAGAGAACAGAACGCGGCTGGCTACACCTTC. Amino acid sequence: CSAREQNAAGYTF.